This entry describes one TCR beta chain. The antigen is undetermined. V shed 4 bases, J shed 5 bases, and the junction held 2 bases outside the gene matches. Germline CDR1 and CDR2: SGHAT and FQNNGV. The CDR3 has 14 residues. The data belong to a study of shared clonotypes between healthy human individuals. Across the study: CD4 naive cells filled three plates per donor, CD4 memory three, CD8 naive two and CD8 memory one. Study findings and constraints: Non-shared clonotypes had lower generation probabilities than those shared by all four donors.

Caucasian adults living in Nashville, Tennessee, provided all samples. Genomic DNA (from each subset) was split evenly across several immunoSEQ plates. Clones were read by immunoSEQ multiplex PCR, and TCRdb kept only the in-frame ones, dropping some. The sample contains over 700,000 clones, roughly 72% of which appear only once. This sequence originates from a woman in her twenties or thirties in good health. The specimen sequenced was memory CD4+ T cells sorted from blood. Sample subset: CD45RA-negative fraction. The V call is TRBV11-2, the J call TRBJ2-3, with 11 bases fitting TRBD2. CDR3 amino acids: CASSSSGRIDTQYF. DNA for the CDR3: TGTGCCAGCAGCTCTAGCGGGAGGATAGATACGCAGTATTTT.